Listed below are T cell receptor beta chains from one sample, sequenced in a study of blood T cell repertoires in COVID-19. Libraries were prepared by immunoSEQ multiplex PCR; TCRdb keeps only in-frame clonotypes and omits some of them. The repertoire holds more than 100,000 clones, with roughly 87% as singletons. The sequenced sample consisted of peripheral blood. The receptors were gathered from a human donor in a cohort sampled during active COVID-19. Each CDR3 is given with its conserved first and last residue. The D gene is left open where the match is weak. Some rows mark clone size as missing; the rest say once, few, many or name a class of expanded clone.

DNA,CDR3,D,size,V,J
TGTGCCAGCAGCCCCGCCGGGGGGGCTACAATGAGCCCGTATACGCAGTATTTT,CASSPAGGATMSPYTQYF,TRBD2,-,TRBV7-9,TRBJ2-3
TGTGCCAGCAGTGTTAGACTAGCAAGCAATGAGCAGTTCTTC,CASSVRLASNEQFF,TRBD2,-,TRBV2,TRBJ2-1
TGTGCCAGCAGCTTGGATCCGTCCTACGAGCAGTACTTC,CASSLDPSYEQYF,-,-,TRBV5-4,TRBJ2-7
TGTGCCAGCAGGCCCTCCTCTAACTCCTACGAGCAGTACTTC,CASRPSSNSYEQYF,-,-,TRBV27,TRBJ2-7
TGTGCCAGCAGCTACAACTGGGACAGGGAAAAACTGTTTTTT,CASSYNWDREKLFF,TRBD1,-,TRBV9,TRBJ1-4
TGTGCCACCAGTGATACAGGGTTTTTAGGGCAAGAGACCCAGTACTTC,CATSDTGFLGQETQYF,-,-,TRBV24-1,TRBJ2-5
TGTGCCAGCCGGAACAGCCACACAGATACGCAGTATTTT,CASRNSHTDTQYF,-,-,TRBV9,TRBJ2-3
TGTGCCACCAGCAGAGATAGAAGTGCAGATACGCAGTATTTT,CATSRDRSADTQYF,-,-,TRBV15,TRBJ2-3
TGTGCCAGCGGATCGACTAGCGGGGAAGGGTATTTT,CASGSTSGEGYF,TRBD2,once,TRBV12-3/TRBV12-4,TRBJ2-3
TGTGCCTGGAGTGGGACAGGGTATTTATCTAACACCGGGGAGCTGTTTTTT,CAWSGTGYLSNTGELFF,TRBD1,-,TRBV30,TRBJ2-2